The 15 T cell receptor beta chains given below trace back to one sample, sequenced in a study of beta chain features in type 1 diabetes. Their antigens are not known. The whole isolated RNA underwent reverse transcription, so sequencing captured expressed TCRB transcripts. Method: immunoSEQ multiplex PCR; TCRdb's copy keeps in-frame clones and lacks some. This repertoire shows about 370,000 clones, 8.5% to 10% found once; its top ten account for about 0.64%. Study-wide points: A moderate, significant TCRB CDR3 shortening appeared in type 1 diabetes across four CD4+ subsets.

Sequenced input: central memory CD4+ T cells from blood. The receptors derive from a man aged 25 to 40 with type 1 diabetes.

This clone was seen only a few times. CDR3 in DNA: TGTGCCAGCAGTTTCCAGCGAACTAGCGGGAGGTGGTCCTACAATGAGCAGTTCTTC. Its translation is CASSFQRTSGRWSYNEQFF. J is TRBJ2-1 and V is TRBV27; 12 nucleotides line up with TRBD2. The germline V gene has CDR1 MNHEY and CDR2 SMNVEV (reference sequence). V shed 3 bases, J shed 1 base, and the junction held 10 bases outside the gene matches. This CDR3 region has 19 residues.

The chain uses TRBV18 and TRBJ2-6; D remains ambiguous. Germline CDR1 KGHSH, CDR2 LQKENI. This CDR3 region has 15 residues. Trimming cost V 1 base and J 2 bases, with 6 bases left between them. The CDR3 reads CASSPQRAGANVLTF. DNA for the CDR3: TGTGCCAGCTCACCACAAAGGGCTGGGGCCAACGTCCTGACTTTC. The variable domain in full, with the rest retrieved from reference TRBV18 and TRBJ2-6, is NAGVMQNPRHLVRRRGQEARLRCSPMKGHSHVYWYRQLPEEGLKFMVYLQKENIIDESGMPKERFSAEFPKEGPSILRIQQVVRGDSAAYFCASSPQRAGANVLTFGAGSRLTVL.

The chain employs TRBV28 and TRBJ1-1; the D is unclear. Germline loops: CDR1 MDHEN, CDR2 SYDVKM. CDR3 length: 13 residues. The ends were cut back, 10 bases at V and 1 base at J, with 13 bases in the middle. Here the CDR3 reads CATGRLRNTEAFF. As DNA, the CDR3 is TGTGCCACAGGACGACTAAGGAACACTGAAGCTTTCTTT. Using reference TRBV28 and TRBJ1-1 for the parts outside the CDR3, the full variable domain is DVKVTQSSRYLVKRTGEKVFLECVQDMDHENMFWYRQDPGLGLRLIYFSYDVKMKEKGDIPEGYSVSREKKERFSLILESASTNQTSMYLCATGRLRNTEAFFGQGTRLTVV.

The J gene is TRBJ2-3, the V gene TRBV6-6, with no clear D. The CDR3 has 12 amino acids. Trimming shortened V by 5 bases and J by 4 bases, and 7 bases separated the two germline ends. CDR1 is MNHNY and CDR2 is SVGAGI in the germline V gene (reference sequence). Here the CDR3 DNA reads TGTGCCAGCAGTCCTACCCCAGATACGCAGTATTTT. Amino acids: CASSPTPDTQYF.

The rearrangement links TRBV5-1 to TRBJ2-3; TRBD1 agrees at 10 bases. The V gene's germline CDR1 is SGHRS and CDR2 YFSETQ. The CDR3 spans 16 residues. V gave up 4 bases and J gave up 4 bases; unmatched junction bases: 9. CDR3 sequence: CASSLDRGRSADTQYF. In DNA form, the CDR3 reads TGCGCCAGCAGCCTCGACAGGGGGCGATCGGCAGATACGCAGTATTTT.

The chain links TRBV27 to TRBJ2-5; tentative D call: TRBD1 (7 bases). There are 16 residues in the CDR3. V lost 6 bases to trimming and J lost 5 bases, with 22 bases between them. Germline loops: CDR1 MNHEY, CDR2 SMNVEV (reference sequence). The CDR3 protein is CASSLLEGGGFETQYF. CDR3 sequence (DNA): TGTGCCAGCAGCCTATTAGAAGGAGGGGGCTTCGAGACCCAGTACTTC.

In this sample, this clone turned up a few times. V and J are TRBV6-6 and TRBJ2-5, with TRBD1 matching over 8 bases. The ends lost 6 bases at V and 11 bases at J; junction bases unmatched: 11. CDR1 and CDR2 from the germline V gene are MNHNY and SVGAGI (reference sequence). The CDR3 extends over 13 amino acids. The CDR3, as DNA: TGTGCCAGCAGCCAAAACAGGGGGGAAGAGCAGTACTTC. Translated, it gives CASSQNRGEEQYF.

The chain has TRBV28 and TRBJ2-4; perhaps TRBD1 as D (5 bases). CDR1 is MDHEN and CDR2 is SYDVKM in the germline V gene. The CDR3 is made up of 16 amino acids. Trimming removed 4 bases at V and 0 bases at J, with 13 bases between. This CDR3 is CASSSPDSLAKNIQYF. The CDR3 DNA is TGTGCCAGCAGTTCCCCCGACAGTCTAGCCAAAAACATTCAGTACTTC.

The chain uses TRBV5-4 and TRBJ1-3; the D gene is possibly TRBD1 (6 bases). The germline V and J ends were trimmed by 4 bases and 5 bases, with 19 bases remaining between them. Germline loops: CDR1 SGHNT, CDR2 YYREEE (reference sequence). CDR3 size: 16 residues. CDR3 bases: TGTGCCAGCAGCCAAGATCTTGGGACACTGAGAAACACCATATATTTT. Translation: CASSQDLGTLRNTIYF.

V usage is TRBV25-1 and J usage is TRBJ2-1, with TRBD1 matching over 9 bases. J lost 3 bases, V lost 6 bases, and 9 bases had no gene match. Germline V gene sequence: CDR1 MGHDK, CDR2 SYGVNS. The CDR3 has 16 amino acids. The CDR3 loop is CASSWKGQGGYNEQFF. CDR3 DNA: TGTGCCAGCAGCTGGAAGGGACAGGGAGGCTACAATGAGCAGTTCTTC.

This sequence joins TRBV18 and TRBJ1-6, with 10 bases that match TRBD1. CDR1 KGHSH and CDR2 LQKENI come from the germline V gene. Unmatched junction bases numbered 3, after V lost 3 bases and J lost 10 bases. The CDR3 totals 14 residues. CDR3 in amino acids: CASSPGQGRSPLHF. The CDR3 DNA reads as TGTGCCAGCTCACCGGGACAGGGGAGGTCACCCCTCCACTTT.

The chain carries TRBV19 and TRBJ1-4; D possibly corresponds to TRBD1 (6 bases). V was pared by 4 bases and J by 8 bases, with 17 bases between. CDR3 size: 15 residues. Germline V gene sequence: CDR1 LNHDA, CDR2 SQIVND (reference sequence). Here the CDR3 reads CASSTFGGSGEKLFF. CDR3 bases: TGTGCCAGTAGTACCTTTGGGGGCAGTGGAGAAAAACTGTTTTTT.

The V and J genes are TRBV4-3 and TRBJ2-5, with 10 bases lining up with TRBD2. The junction had 7 bases not matched to a gene; V was cut back by 1 base and J by 5 bases. The CDR3 runs to 16 residues. Germline V lookup: CDR1 LGHNA, CDR2 YSLEER. CDR3 sequence (DNA): TGCGCCAGCAGCCAAGCCGGGACTAGCGAGATGGAGACCCAGTACTTC. It encodes CASSQAGTSEMETQYF.

This clone was observed a few times. This chain uses TRBV11-2 with TRBJ2-4; D gene unclear. V was clipped by 5 bases and J by 0 bases, with 17 bases between them. The CDR3 totals 17 residues. Germline CDR1 SGHAT, CDR2 FQNNGV. The CDR3 region is CASSPKVEQLAKNIQYF. For the CDR3, the DNA is TGTGCCAGCAGCCCTAAGGTAGAGCAGCTAGCCAAAAACATTCAGTACTTC.

The chain is built from TRBV28 and TRBJ1-2; a weak D match, TRBD1 (5 bases). CDR1 MDHEN and CDR2 SYDVKM come from the germline V gene. The germline V and J ends were trimmed by 10 bases and 2 bases, with 20 bases remaining between them. The CDR3 has 15 residues. CDR3 amino acids: CATLGGGPGNYGYTF. In nucleotides, the CDR3 is TGTGCCACCCTCGGGGGAGGCCCGGGGAACTATGGCTACACCTTC.